This section outlines one TCR beta chain sequence together with its context. In this sample, this clonotype turned up a few times. Its binding antigen is unknown. Base qualities are not recorded, but no much larger clone differs from it by a single base. The germline V gene (reference sequence) supplies CDR1 SGHNT and CDR2 YYREEE. The CDR3 goes from the cysteine to the phenylalanine over 11 residues. Kept here is only the CDR3 DNA, which spans 33 bases and is read in frame from base 1. A distance of 8 bases separates the germline ends of V and J, which lose 6 bases and 6 bases respectively. The sample belongs to a study of T-cell memory formation after mild COVID-19 (dated by TCRdb to about 2021). With regard to the full study: TCR sequence clusters from the two donors were largely donor specific. Longitudinal TCRalpha and TCRbeta repertoire sequencing tracked T-cell clones expanding and contracting after mild COVID-19 in two donors. The cohort comprised two young, previously healthy adult volunteers, one female and one male. Overall study outcomes, separate from this receptor: The detection of some responding clones in pre-infection memory suggests that pre-existing cross-reactive memory T cells joined the SARS-CoV-2 response. The second-wave clones that peaked on day 37 were not confirmed to be SARS-CoV-2 specific. From day 15 to 85, contracting clones showed balanced CD4/CD8 phenotypes, whereas a second wave of clones that expanded from day 15 to 37 leaned towards CD4+. Contracting CD4+ clones were located mainly in the CM and EM memory subsets, whereas CD8+ clones were found to be enriched in EMRA. Only a couple of mild cases were covered by the study, and larger cohorts that include severe cases with pre-infection samples were considered necessary.

This sample was sequenced with an Illumina NovaSeq 6000. Using 5'RACE with constant-segment primers, TCRalpha and TCRbeta cDNA libraries were constructed, with sample barcodes and unique molecular identifiers added in the process. RNA was extracted from every sample with Trizol reagent. Library amplification was performed in two PCR steps, and a second sample barcode and Illumina TruSeq adapters were introduced in the second step. Libraries were sequenced on an Illumina NovaSeq with 2 x 150 bp paired-end reads. The paper's data handling went like this. Reads were demultiplexed and collapsed into UMI-guided consensus sequences with migec v1.2.7. Using mixcr v2.1.11, UMI consensuses were aligned to TRA and TRB V and J templates and then assembled into clonotypes. Expanded or contracted clonotypes were those called significant by both edgeR and NoisET, with noise models trained on biological replicates. edgeR calls used a false discovery rate-adjusted p below 0.01 and a log2 fold-change threshold of 1. As an exploratory analysis of dynamics, max-normalized trajectories of the 1000 most abundant clonotypes were examined with PCA combined with hierarchical clustering. The CD4 or CD8 phenotype of responding clones was assigned using the separately sequenced CD4+ and CD8+ repertoires. The public reads were run again by TCRdb, first through fastp at Q25 and then through MiXCR, and only productive beta chains were kept. Identical CDR3 proteins give one entry, which carries the most common genes and DNA. The V and J calls and clone size are TCRdb's, not the authors'. The sample table holds about 210,000 distinct CDR3 sequences, of which roughly a tenth were seen once. Of the sample, 3% is held by the ten largest clones.

Ficoll-Paque density gradient centrifugation was used to isolate PBMCs. The chain couples TRBV5-4 to TRBJ2-3; no D gene can be assigned with confidence. The TCR was taken from a man between 18 and 35 years old who had mild COVID-19 (a few samples of this study predate the infection). The sample titles of this study are shuffled in the database, so cell type and time point are left out; the donor was told from shared clones. Sequenced: PBMCs or a T cell subset sorted from them (not recorded which). The DNA sequence is as follows: TGTGCCAGCAACAAGGGCGATACGCAGTATTTT. Translated, it reads CASNKGDTQYF.